Below are 10 T cell receptor beta chains sequenced from a single sample in a study of blood T cell repertoires in COVID-19 (TCRdb year 2020). Library construction relied on the immunoSEQ multiplex PCR assay. TCRdb holds this immuneACCESS table with in-frame rearrangements only. Some clones are missing; in checked studies, unresolved V genes explain under half, and the rest has no known cause. The sample includes 60,000 to 65,000 clones, with about 90% observed a single time. The ten biggest clones cover 8.3% of the sample. The sample was peripheral blood. Receptors originate from a human donor with active COVID-19. The donor label of this sample is uncertain.

V is TRBV10-2 and J is TRBJ2-7; TRBD2 aligns across 8 bases. Germline V gene sequence: CDR1 WSHSY, CDR2 SAAADI. The CDR3 totals 14 residues. V was pared by 2 bases and J by 6 bases, with 6 bases of the junction left unmatched. Here the CDR3 reads CASSEAHRGGEQYF. As DNA, the CDR3 is TGCGCCAGCAGTGAGGCCCACCGGGGGGGCGAGCAGTACTTC.

The gene calls are TRBV6-5 and TRBJ2-7, with D maybe TRBD1 (6 bases). The CDR3 runs 15 residues. The V end lost 5 bases, the J end lost 2 bases, and 16 bases lay between the germline ends. The germline gives CDR1 MNHEY, CDR2 SVGAGI. DNA for the CDR3: TGTGCCAGCAGTACCTCCGACAGGAACCCCTACGAGCAGTACTTC. Residues: CASSTSDRNPYEQYF.

The chain recombines TRBV6-1 with TRBJ1-4, with 11 bases lining up with TRBD1. The length of the CDR3 is 16 residues. V was pared by 3 bases and J by 5 bases, with 5 bases of the junction left unmatched. CDR1 is MNHNS and CDR2 is SASEGT in the germline V gene. CDR3 loop: CASSERRTGGNEKLFF. The CDR3 DNA is TGTGCCAGCAGTGAGAGACGGACAGGGGGCAATGAAAAACTGTTTTTT.

The gene calls are TRBV5-6 and TRBJ2-7; 7 bases match TRBD2. The J segment lost 2 bases and the V segment lost 2 bases, leaving 10 bases of the junction unmatched. Germline CDR1 is SGHDT and CDR2 is YYEEEE. CDR3 length equals 16 residues. The CDR3 DNA reads TGTGCCAGCAGCTTTTCCCCCCCCGGGAGGACCTACGAGCAGTACTTC. This codes for CASSFSPPGRTYEQYF.

The chain links TRBV28 to TRBJ1-2; TRBD1 matches at 8 bases. CDR1 and CDR2 from the germline V gene are MDHEN and SYDVKM. Germline trimming cut 5 bases from V and 5 bases from J; bases unmatched to any gene: 16. The CDR3 has 17 residues. The CDR3 here is CASSISGQGTIGYGYTF. CDR3 DNA sequence: TGTGCCAGCAGTATCTCAGGACAGGGCACCATCGGGTATGGCTACACCTTC.

The V call is TRBV29-1, the J call TRBJ1-3, with a weak D call TRBD1 (5 bases). This CDR3 contains 15 residues. V lost 6 bases and J lost 4, with 19 bases in between. Germline assignment: CDR1 SQVTM and CDR2 ANQGSEA. The CDR3 DNA sequence: TGCAGCGTGCTCCGGGAGGGGCCATCAGGAAACACCATATATTTT. This encodes CSVLREGPSGNTIYF.

The chain employs TRBV6-4 and TRBJ2-2; no firm D call. Trimming took 6 bases from V and 2 from J, leaving 4 bases between them. The germline V gene has CDR1 MRHNA and CDR2 SNTAGT. The CDR3 has 12 amino acids. The CDR3 nucleotides are TGTGCCAGCAGGGCCAACACCGGGGAGCTGTTTTTT. Translated: CASRANTGELFF.

This clone has only a few counts. J is TRBJ2-4 and V is TRBV21-1; TRBD2 was called by the table and not checked on the DNA. TRBV21-1 is a pseudogene segment. There are 14 residues in the CDR3. CDR3 DNA sequence: TGTGCCAGCAGCAAAGTAGCCGGGTTGGGCATTCAGTACTTC. It encodes CASSKVAGLGIQYF.

The genes are TRBV18 and TRBJ1-4; TRBD1 matches 7 bases. Per germline, CDR1 KGHSH and CDR2 LQKENI. With V trimmed by 0 bases and J by 8 bases, 12 bases remained unmatched. The CDR3 covers 17 residues. The CDR3 DNA follows: TGTGCCAGCTCACCACCGACAGGGAACGGCGTAGGGGAAAAACTGTTTTTT. Translation gives CASSPPTGNGVGEKLFF.

This clone was counted between two and nine times. CDR3 coding DNA: TGCGCCAGCAGCTTGGCGACTAGCGGGAGTAACGAGCAGTACTTC. The encoded protein is CASSLATSGSNEQYF. V gene TRBV5-1 combines with J gene TRBJ2-7, with 12 bases aligning to TRBD2. CDR3 length equals 15 residues. The germline gives CDR1 SGHRS, CDR2 YFSETQ. V lost 0 bases to trimming and J lost 5 bases; unmatched junction nucleotides: 3.